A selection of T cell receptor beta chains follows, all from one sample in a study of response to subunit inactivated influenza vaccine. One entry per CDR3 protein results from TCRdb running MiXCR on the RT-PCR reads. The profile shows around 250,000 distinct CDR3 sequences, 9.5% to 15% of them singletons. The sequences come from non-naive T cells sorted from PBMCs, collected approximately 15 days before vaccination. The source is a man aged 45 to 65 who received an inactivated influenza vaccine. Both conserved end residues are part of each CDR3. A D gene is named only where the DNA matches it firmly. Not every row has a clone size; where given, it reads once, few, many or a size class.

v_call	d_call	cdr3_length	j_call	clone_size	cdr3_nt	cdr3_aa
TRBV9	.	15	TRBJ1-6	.	TGTGCCAGCAGCGCGTACGGGCGTGGAGATTCACCCCTCCACTTT	CASSAYGRGDSPLHF
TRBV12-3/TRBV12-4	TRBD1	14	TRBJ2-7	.	TGTGCCAGCAGGCCAGGGGGCCCCTCCTACGAGCAGTACTTC	CASRPGGPSYEQYF
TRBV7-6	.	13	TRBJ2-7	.	TGTGCCAGCAGCCCCCGACAGAGCTACGAGCAGTACTTC	CASSPRQSYEQYF
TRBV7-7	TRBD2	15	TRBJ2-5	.	TGTGCCAGCAGCATGGGACTAGCGGGAGTAGAGACCCAGTACTTC	CASSMGLAGVETQYF
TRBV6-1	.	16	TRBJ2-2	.	TGTGCCAGCAGGGGGACCGGGACGGTTAATACCGGGGAGCTGTTTTTT	CASRGTGTVNTGELFF
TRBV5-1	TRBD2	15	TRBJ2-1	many	TGCGCCAGCAGCTCCGGGACTAGCGGGAGTGTTAGTCAGTTCTTC	CASSSGTSGSVSQFF
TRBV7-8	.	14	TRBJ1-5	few	TGTGCCAGCAGCTCGGTCAGAAGCAATCAGCCCCAGCATTTT	CASSSVRSNQPQHF
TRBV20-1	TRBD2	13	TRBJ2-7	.	TGCAGTGCTAGAGACCCTAGCGGGTACAAGCAGTACTTC	CSARDPSGYKQYF
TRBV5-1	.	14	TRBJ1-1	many	TGCGCCAGCAGCCTAGAGACAGAGAACACTGAAGCTTTCTTT	CASSLETENTEAFF
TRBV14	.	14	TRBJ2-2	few	TGTGCCAGCAGTCAAATCGGGCGGGCCGGGGAGCTGTTTTTT	CASSQIGRAGELFF
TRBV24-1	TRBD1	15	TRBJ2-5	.	TGTGCCACCAGTGAGGGACAGGGGTATCGGGAGACCCAGTACTTC	CATSEGQGYRETQYF
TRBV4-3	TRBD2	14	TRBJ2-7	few	TGCGCCAGCGCCGCAGGGAGGGGTCCTTACGAGCAGTACTTC	CASAAGRGPYEQYF
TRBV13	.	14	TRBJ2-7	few	TGTGCCAGCAGCCCCGGCAGGGCCACCTACGAGCAGTACTTC	CASSPGRATYEQYF
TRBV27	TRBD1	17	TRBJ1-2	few	TGTGCCAGTAGCCTGAATACGGACAGGGGGCGCATCTATGGCTACACCTTC	CASSLNTDRGRIYGYTF
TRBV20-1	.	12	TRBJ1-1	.	TGCAGTGCCGCGAACGGGAACACTGAAGCTTTCTTT	CSAANGNTEAFF
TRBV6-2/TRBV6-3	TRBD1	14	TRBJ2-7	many	TGTGCCAGCAGCCCGGGACAGACCTCCTACGAGCAGTACTTC	CASSPGQTSYEQYF
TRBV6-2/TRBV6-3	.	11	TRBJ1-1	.	TGTGCCAGCAGTCGCAGGGAAGAAGCTTTCTTT	CASSRREEAFF
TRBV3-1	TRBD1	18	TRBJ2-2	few	TGTGCCAGCAGCCGACCGAGACAGGGGAGAACGAACACCGGGGAGCTGTTTTTT	CASSRPRQGRTNTGELFF
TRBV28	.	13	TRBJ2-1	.	TGTGCCAGCAGTCCTTTACTAGACAATGAGCAGTTCTTC	CASSPLLDNEQFF
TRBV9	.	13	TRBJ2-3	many	TGTGCCAGCAGCGTAGCTAGCACAGATACGCAGTATTTT	CASSVASTDTQYF
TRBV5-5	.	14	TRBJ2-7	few	TGTGCCAGCAGCTTGCTAGGGATGGGCTACGAGCAGTACTTC	CASSLLGMGYEQYF
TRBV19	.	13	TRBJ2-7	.	TGTGCCAGTAGCGAGACAGCCTCCTACGAGCAGTACTTC	CASSETASYEQYF
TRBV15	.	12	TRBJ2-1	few	TGTGCCACCAGGGACAGATACAATGAGCAGTTCTTC	CATRDRYNEQFF
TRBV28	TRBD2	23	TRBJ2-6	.	TGTGCCAGCAGTTTCTGGCCGGGACCAAGCGGGCTAGCGGGTGATTCTGGGGCCAACGTCCTGACTTTC	CASSFWPGPSGLAGDSGANVLTF
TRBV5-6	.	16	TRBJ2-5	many	TGTGCCAGCAGCAGCCGGAAGCGAACACCCCAAGAGACCCAGTACTTC	CASSSRKRTPQETQYF
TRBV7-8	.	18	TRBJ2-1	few	TGTGCCAGCAGCTTAGCGGGTGGCCGGGCAACTTTACTCCAGTGGCAGTTCTTC	CASSLAGGRATLLQWQFF
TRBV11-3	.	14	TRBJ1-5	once	TGTGCCAGCAGCCTAGCCAGGGGTTGGCAGCCCCAGCATTTT	CASSLARGWQPQHF
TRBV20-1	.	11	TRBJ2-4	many	TGCAGTGCTAGATCTTTTAGCATTCAGTACTTC	CSARSFSIQYF
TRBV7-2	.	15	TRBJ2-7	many	TGTGCCAGCAGCTTAAAAGGGACGTCCGCCTACGAGCAGTACTTC	CASSLKGTSAYEQYF
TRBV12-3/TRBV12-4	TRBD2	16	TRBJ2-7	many	TGTGCCAGCAGTTTAGGGATAGCGGGAGGGGAAGGCGAGCAGTACTTC	CASSLGIAGGEGEQYF
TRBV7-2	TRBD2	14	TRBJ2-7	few	TGTGCCAGCAGTTCTAGCGGGAGCAGGTACGAGCAGTACTTC	CASSSSGSRYEQYF
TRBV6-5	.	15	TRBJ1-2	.	TGTGCCAGCAGTTACTCGATGCGGGGTTCTTATGGCTACACCTTC	CASSYSMRGSYGYTF
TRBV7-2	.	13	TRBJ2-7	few	TGTGCCAGCAGCTCCGACAGGACCTACGAGCAGTACTTC	CASSSDRTYEQYF
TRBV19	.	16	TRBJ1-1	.	TGTGCCAGTAGTATAGGATTGAGGCAAATGAACACTGAAGCTTTCTTT	CASSIGLRQMNTEAFF
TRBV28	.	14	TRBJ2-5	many	TGTGCCAGCAGTTTCACAGCTGGGGGAGAGACCCAGTACTTC	CASSFTAGGETQYF
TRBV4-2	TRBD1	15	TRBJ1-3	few	TGTGCCAGCAGCCCCGGGACAGCCACAGGAAACACCATATATTTT	CASSPGTATGNTIYF
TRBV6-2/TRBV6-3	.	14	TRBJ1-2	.	TGTGCCAGCACCTCGGACGGTCGCAACTATGGCTACACCTTC	CASTSDGRNYGYTF
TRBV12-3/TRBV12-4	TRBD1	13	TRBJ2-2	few	TGTGCCAGCAGCTGGGACAGCCCCGGGGAGCTGTTTTTT	CASSWDSPGELFF
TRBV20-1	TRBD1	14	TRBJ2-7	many	TGCAGTGCTAGAGTAGCGGGACAGGGGAACGAGCAGTACTTC	CSARVAGQGNEQYF
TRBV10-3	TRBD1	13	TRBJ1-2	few	TGTGCCAGCCGGGGGACAGGCACCTATGGCTACACCTTC	CASRGTGTYGYTF
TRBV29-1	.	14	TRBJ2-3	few	TGCAGCGTCCTTCTTATCAGCTCCACAGATACGCAGTATTTT	CSVLLISSTDTQYF
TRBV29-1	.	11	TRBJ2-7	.	TGCAGCGTTGCCAGCGCCTACGAGCAGTACTTC	CSVASAYEQYF